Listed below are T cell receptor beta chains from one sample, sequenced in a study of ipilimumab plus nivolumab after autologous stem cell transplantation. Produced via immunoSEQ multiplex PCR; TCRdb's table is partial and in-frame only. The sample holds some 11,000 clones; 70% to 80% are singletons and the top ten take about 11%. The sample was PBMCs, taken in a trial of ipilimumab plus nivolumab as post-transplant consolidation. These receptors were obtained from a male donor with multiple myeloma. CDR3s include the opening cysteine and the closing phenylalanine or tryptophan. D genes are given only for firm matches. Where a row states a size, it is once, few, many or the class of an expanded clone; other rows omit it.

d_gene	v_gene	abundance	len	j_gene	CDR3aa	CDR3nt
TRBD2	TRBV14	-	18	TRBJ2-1	CASSQGPSGGASYNEQFF	TGTGCCAGCAGCCAAGGCCCTAGCGGGGGGGCATCCTACAATGAGCAGTTCTTC
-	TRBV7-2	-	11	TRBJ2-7	CASSSRSEQYF	TGTGCCAGCAGCTCCCGGAGTGAGCAGTACTTC
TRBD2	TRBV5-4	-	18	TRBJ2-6	CASSLGLAASAGANVLTF	TGTGCCAGCAGCTTGGGCCTAGCGGCCTCGGCTGGGGCCAACGTCCTGACTTTC
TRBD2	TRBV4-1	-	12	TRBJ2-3	CASSQGTSSQYF	TGCGCCAGCAGCCAAGGGACTAGTTCGCAGTATTTT
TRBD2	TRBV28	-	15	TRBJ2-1	CASSGSGGAYNEQFF	TGTGCCAGCAGTGGGAGCGGGGGGGCCTACAATGAGCAGTTCTTC
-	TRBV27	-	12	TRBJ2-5	CATIDYQETQYF	TGTGCCACCATTGACTACCAAGAGACCCAGTACTTC
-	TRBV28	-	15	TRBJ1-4	CASSFLPRLHEKLFF	TGTGCCAGCAGTTTCTTGCCGAGGCTGCATGAAAAACTGTTTTTT
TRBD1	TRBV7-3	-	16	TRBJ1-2	CASSPSPGTERNGYTF	TGTGCCAGCAGCCCATCCCCCGGGACAGAACGGAATGGCTACACCTTC
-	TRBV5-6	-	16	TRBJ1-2	CASSLEGLRRDYGYTF	TGTGCCAGCAGCTTGGAAGGGCTCCGACGGGACTATGGCTACACCTTC
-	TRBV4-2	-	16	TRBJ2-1	CASSQDRPSSYNEQFF	TGTGCCAGCAGCCAAGATAGGCCGAGCTCCTACAATGAGCAGTTCTTC
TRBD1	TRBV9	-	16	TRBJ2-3	CASSPFGTGGRDTQYF	TGTGCCAGCAGCCCTTTCGGGACAGGGGGCAGAGATACGCAGTATTTT
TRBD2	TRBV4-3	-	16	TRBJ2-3	CASSQAAPGGTDTQYF	TGCGCCAGCAGCCAAGCCGCTCCGGGGGGAACAGATACGCAGTATTTT
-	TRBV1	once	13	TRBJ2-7	CASSHSGEAEQYF	TGCGCCAGCAGCCATTCCGGGGAGGCCGAGCAGTACTTC
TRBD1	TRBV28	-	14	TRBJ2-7	CASSTRQGAGEQYF	TGTGCCAGCTCAACCAGACAGGGGGCGGGTGAGCAGTACTTC
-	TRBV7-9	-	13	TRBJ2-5	CASSFGEDETQYF	TGTGCCAGCAGCTTTGGGGAGGACGAGACCCAGTACTTC
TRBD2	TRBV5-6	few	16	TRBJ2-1	CASSRLAGASYNEQFF	TGTGCCAGCAGCCGACTAGCGGGGGCCTCCTACAATGAGCAGTTCTTC
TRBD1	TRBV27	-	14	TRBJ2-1	CASSRQGWGDEQFF	TGTGCCAGCAGTCGACAGGGATGGGGAGATGAGCAGTTCTTC
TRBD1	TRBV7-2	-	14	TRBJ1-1	CASSPRTGATEAFF	TGTGCCAGCAGCCCCCGGACAGGGGCCACTGAAGCTTTCTTT
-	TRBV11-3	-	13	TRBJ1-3	CASSLTGGNTIYF	TGTGCCAGCAGCTTAACTGGAGGAAACACCATATATTTT
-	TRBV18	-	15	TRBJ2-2	CASSPGLTLAGELFF	TGTGCCAGCTCACCAGGCTTGACTTTAGCCGGGGAGCTGTTTTTT
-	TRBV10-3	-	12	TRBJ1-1	CATSGTDTEAFF	TGTGCCACCTCCGGGACCGACACCGAAGCTTTCTTT
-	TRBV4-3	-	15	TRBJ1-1	CASSQVATANTEAFF	TGCGCCAGCAGCCAAGTCGCGACAGCTAACACTGAAGCTTTCTTT
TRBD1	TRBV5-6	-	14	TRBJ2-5	CASSLGDREETQYF	TGTGCCAGCAGCTTGGGTGACAGGGAAGAGACCCAGTACTTC
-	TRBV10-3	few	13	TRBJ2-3	CAISVAGPDTQYF	TGTGCCATCAGCGTGGCAGGGCCGGATACGCAGTATTTT
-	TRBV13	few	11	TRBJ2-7	CASSFGYEQYF	TGTGCCAGCAGCTTCGGGTACGAGCAGTACTTC
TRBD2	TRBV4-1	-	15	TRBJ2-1	CASSHLAGGPNEQFF	TGCGCCAGCAGCCATCTAGCGGGGGGGCCAAATGAGCAGTTCTTC
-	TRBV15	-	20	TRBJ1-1	CATSRDHFNMARAGNTEAFF	TGTGCCACCAGCAGAGATCATTTTAATATGGCCCGCGCCGGGAACACTGAAGCTTTCTTT
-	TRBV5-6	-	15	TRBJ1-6	CASSSVTADNSPLHF	TGTGCCAGCAGCTCCGTGACAGCCGATAATTCACCCCTCCACTTT